This TCR beta chain is drawn from a study of breast tumors, draining lymph nodes, adjacent tissues. J was trimmed by 5 bases and V by 3 bases; bases with no gene match: 11. There are 17 residues in the CDR3. Germline CDR1 and CDR2: LNHDA and SQIVND (reference sequence). Breast cancer patients provided tissue from their axillary draining lymph nodes. Ten or more counts support this clonotype. Each CDR3 protein gets one entry after TCRdb re-called the multiplex PCR reads with MiXCR. The sample lists 120,000 to 150,000 distinct CDR3 sequences; about 33% were seen once. V and J are TRBV19 and TRBJ1-5, with 9 bases that match TRBD1. This sequence originates from a female donor with breast cancer. Some clones in this sample may be carry-over from other donors' samples. Sequencing was performed on axillary lymph node tissue. The CDR3 nucleotides read TGTGCCAGTAGTATTGGGGGACCGGGACAGGGATATCAGCCCCAGCATTTT. This translates into CASSIGGPGQGYQPQHF.